The next 20 T cell receptor beta chains were all read from a single sample in a study of Graves' ophthalmopathy and Graves' hyperthyroidism. Amplified material comprised TCR beta CDR3 regions derived from RNA transcripts. HTBI-primed first-round RT-PCR preceded second-round multiplex PCR. One entry per CDR3 protein, called by TCRdb with MiXCR from the multiplex PCR reads. The table has about 620,000 distinct CDR3 sequences, 20% to 25% seen once. Sample: peripheral blood. The receptors stem from a woman aged 18-29 years with stable Graves' hyperthyroidism. Some clones in this sample may be carry-over from other donors' samples.

This clonotype was seen ten or more times. The chain combines TRBV4-2 with TRBJ1-5; D remains unclear. This CDR3 has 17 residues. V was cut by 3 bases and J by 1 base, with 16 bases left in between. Germline values: CDR1 LGHNA, CDR2 YNFKEQ. The CDR3, as DNA: TGTGCCAGCAGCCAGAGATTGGGCCCGACGAGCAATCAGCCCCAGCATTTT. Encoded protein: CASSQRLGPTSNQPQHF.

The V call is TRBV28, the J call TRBJ2-1, with 11 nucleotides matching TRBD1. This CDR3 is built from 17 residues. V lost 8 bases to trimming and J lost 8 bases; unmatched junction nucleotides: 17. Per germline, CDR1 MDHEN and CDR2 SYDVKM. The CDR3 protein is CASFPRRGQGAVDEQFF. CDR3 coding DNA: TGTGCCAGCTTTCCTCGCCGAGGACAGGGGGCTGTGGATGAGCAGTTCTTC.

This rearrangement joins TRBV28 to TRBJ1-5, with a tentative D call TRBD1 (5 bases). Between the trimmed V and J ends, which lost 6 bases and 2 bases, there was a span of 11 bases. CDR1 is MDHEN and CDR2 is SYDVKM in the germline V gene. The CDR3 is 14 residues long. CDR3 in DNA: TGTGCCAGCAGCCCTTGGGACGGCAATCAGCCCCAGCATTTT. Encoded protein: CASSPWDGNQPQHF.

With regard to this clonotype: Because it lacks the conserved phenylalanine or tryptophan at the end, this CDR3 is likely a read error. The chain couples TRBV6-5 to TRBJ2-7, with TRBD1 matching 8 bases. The length of the CDR3 is 14 residues. V lost 2 bases, J lost 4 bases, and 4 bases stayed unmatched. CDR1 is MNHEY and CDR2 is SVGAGI in the germline V gene. The CDR3, as DNA: TGTGCCAGCAGTTACGGGACAGGAGCTTACGAGCAGTACATC. It translates to CASSYGTGAYEQYI.

J is TRBJ1-1 and V is TRBV2; 7 positions agree with TRBD1. This CDR3 is 16 amino acids long. J gave up 1 base and V 5 bases, and 10 bases lay outside the gene matches. CDR1 SNHLY and CDR2 FYNNEI come from the germline V gene. The CDR3 DNA reads TGTGCCAGCAGTTTCGGGGCAGGGGACAGGAACACTGAAGCTTTCTTT. Residues: CASSFGAGDRNTEAFF.

This clonotype has just a few counts. The DNA of the CDR3 is TGCGCCAGCACAGGCCCAAACACTGAAGCTTTCTTT. Translation: CASTGPNTEAFF. The chain links TRBV5-1 to TRBJ1-1; D call uncertain. This CDR3 is built from 12 residues. The germline V gene has CDR1 SGHRS and CDR2 YFSETQ. With 6 bases removed from V and 2 bases from J, the gap between germline ends came to 8 bases.

In its sample, this clonotype was seen many times. The rearrangement joins TRBV29-1 to TRBJ2-7; D gene uncertain. Germline V gene lookup returns CDR1 SQVTM and CDR2 ANQGSEA. The CDR3 has 12 amino acids. Trimming stripped 5 bases from V and 9 bases from J, with 17 bases between. CDR3 bases: TGCAGCGTTTTTGGCGGTCCTACTGGGCAGTACTTC. As protein: CSVFGGPTGQYF.

This clonotype showed up just a few times. J is TRBJ2-7 and V is TRBV6-1; TRBD2 might be the D (5 bases). This CDR3 contains 14 residues. CDR1 and CDR2 from the germline V gene are MNHNS and SASEGT. V lost 7 bases and J lost 3, with 16 bases in between. CDR3 region: CASNFGGGGYEQYF. In DNA form, the CDR3 reads TGTGCCAGCAACTTCGGAGGCGGAGGCTACGAGCAGTACTTC.

At least ten counts were recorded for this clonotype. This chain connects TRBV9 to TRBJ1-2; 10 bases agree with TRBD1. With 4 bases clipped from V and 4 bases from J, the junction kept 7 bases outside the gene matches. The CDR3 sequence is 15 residues long. Germline CDR1 and CDR2: SGDLS and YYNGEE. CDR3 sequence: CASSPRDRGVYGYTF. Written as DNA, the CDR3 is TGTGCCAGCAGCCCCCGGGACAGGGGCGTCTATGGCTACACCTTC.

The rearrangement joins TRBV28 to TRBJ2-2; either TRBD1 or TRBD2 may fit D (6 bases each). This CDR3 has 15 amino acids. Trimming stripped 2 bases from V and 17 bases from J, with 24 bases between. Germline loops: CDR1 MDHEN, CDR2 SYDVKM. CDR3 amino acids: CASSLAAPSTGGCFF. The CDR3 DNA follows: TGTGCCAGCAGTTTAGCGGCGCCTTCCACCGGGGGCTGTTTTTTT.

This clonotype showed up just a few times. The J gene is TRBJ2-7, the V gene TRBV7-2; TRBD2 aligns across 11 bases. Germline CDR1 reads SGHTA; CDR2 reads FQGNSA. The CDR3 consists of 17 residues. V shed 0 bases, J shed 2 bases, and the junction held 6 bases outside the gene matches. The CDR3 bases are TGTGCCAGCAGCTTAGCGTCAGGTAGCGGGGGGGCCTACGAGCAGTACTTC. This codes for CASSLASGSGGAYEQYF.

This clonotype occurred many times. The genes are TRBV27 and TRBJ1-2; D gene ambiguous. This CDR3 has 14 residues. Trimming left V 0 bases short and J 5 bases short, with 10 bases between. Germline values: CDR1 MNHEY, CDR2 SMNVEV (reference sequence). DNA of the CDR3: TGTGCCAGCAGTTTATCGTTCGGCCAATATGGCTACACCTTC. Protein: CASSLSFGQYGYTF.

A word on this clonotype: One base away lies a much larger clone, so this may be a sequencing read error. The V call is TRBV11-2, the J call TRBJ2-5; D may match TRBD1 or TRBD2 (7 bases each). CDR1 and CDR2 from the germline V gene are SGHAT and FQNNGV. The V and J ends lost 8 bases and 2 bases respectively, with 21 bases between them. This CDR3 region has 16 residues. CDR3 DNA sequence: TGTGCCAGCCGTAAAGGGACAGCGGGGTATCAAGAGACCCAGTACTTC. Translating gives CASRKGTAGYQETQYF.

This clonotype came up many times. This chain links TRBV12-3 or TRBV12-4 with TRBJ1-1; D is ambiguous. The V end was cut by 7 bases, the J end by 1 base, with 10 bases between. The CDR3 sequence is 13 residues long. Here the CDR3 DNA reads TGTGCCAGCACTCTCACAGCGAACACTGAAGCTTTCTTT. Its protein product is CASTLTANTEAFF.

This clonotype has a handful of counts. CDR3 residues: CSVEDPRVGTGELFF. CDR3 coding DNA: TGCAGCGTTGAAGATCCGCGGGTGGGCACCGGGGAGCTGTTTTTT. The rearrangement links TRBV29-1 to TRBJ2-2, with D perhaps TRBD2 (5 bases). The CDR3 has 15 residues. V dropped 0 bases and J dropped 4 bases, with 12 bases sitting between them. Germline-derived CDR1 and CDR2 are SQVTM and ANQGSEA.

This clonotype was recorded at least ten times. The CDR3 sequence: CASSREYILVRGLVETQYF. DNA for the CDR3: TGTGCCAGCAGCCGAGAGTATATTCTGGTCAGGGGGCTTGTAGAGACCCAGTACTTC. This sequence joins TRBV11-1 and TRBJ2-5, with 8 nucleotides matching TRBD1. The germline V gene encodes CDR1 SGHAT and CDR2 FQDESV (reference sequence). The CDR3 runs 19 residues. V gave up 5 bases and J gave up 4 bases; unmatched junction bases: 21.

V gene TRBV27 combines with J gene TRBJ2-7; 10 bases line up with TRBD2. CDR3 length: 14 residues. The germline V gene has CDR1 MNHEY and CDR2 SMNVEV (reference sequence). V lost 7 bases and J lost 6; bases outside the gene matches: 9. CDR3 coding DNA: TGTGCCAGCAAGGAATTCGGGACTAGCGTCGAGCAGTACTTC. Encoded protein: CASKEFGTSVEQYF.

J is TRBJ1-3 and V is TRBV4-1, with no clear D. The V and J ends lost 0 bases and 6 bases respectively, with 6 bases between them. CDR3 length: 13 residues. Per the germline V gene, CDR1 is MGHRA and CDR2 is YSYEKL. The CDR3 sequence: CASSQDYVNTIYF. CDR3 in DNA: TGCGCCAGCAGCCAAGACTACGTAAACACCATATATTTT.

This clonotype was detected ten times or more. The chain has TRBV27 and TRBJ1-6; no reliable D call. The V end lost 3 bases, the J end lost 0 bases, and 18 bases lay between the germline ends. CDR1 and CDR2 (germline): MNHEY, SMNVEV (reference sequence). The CDR3 sequence is 19 residues long. DNA for the CDR3: TGTGCCAGCAGTTTTAGAGTGACTTACGGTAGCTCCTATAATTCACCCCTCCACTTT. Amino acid sequence: CASSFRVTYGSSYNSPLHF.

The rearrangement joins TRBV11-1 to TRBJ2-4; TRBD1 might be the D (6 bases). Trimming removed 3 bases from V and 5 bases from J, with 26 bases in between. In germline, CDR1 is SGHAT, CDR2 FQDESV (reference sequence). This CDR3 is built from 19 residues. The CDR3 nucleotides are TGTGCCAGCAGCTTGTCTCTACCCCAAGGGGGAAGCCCTCAAAACATTCAGTACTTC. It encodes CASSLSLPQGGSPQNIQYF.